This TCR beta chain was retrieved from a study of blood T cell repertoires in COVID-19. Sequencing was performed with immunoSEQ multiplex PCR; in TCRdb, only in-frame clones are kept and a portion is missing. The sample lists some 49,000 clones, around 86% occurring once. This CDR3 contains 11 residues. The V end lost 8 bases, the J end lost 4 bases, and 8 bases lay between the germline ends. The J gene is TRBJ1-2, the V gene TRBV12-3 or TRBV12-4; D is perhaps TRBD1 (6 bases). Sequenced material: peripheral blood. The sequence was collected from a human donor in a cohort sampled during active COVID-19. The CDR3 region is CASRGAYGYTF. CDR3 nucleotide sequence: TGTGCCAGCCGGGGGGCCTATGGCTACACCTTC.